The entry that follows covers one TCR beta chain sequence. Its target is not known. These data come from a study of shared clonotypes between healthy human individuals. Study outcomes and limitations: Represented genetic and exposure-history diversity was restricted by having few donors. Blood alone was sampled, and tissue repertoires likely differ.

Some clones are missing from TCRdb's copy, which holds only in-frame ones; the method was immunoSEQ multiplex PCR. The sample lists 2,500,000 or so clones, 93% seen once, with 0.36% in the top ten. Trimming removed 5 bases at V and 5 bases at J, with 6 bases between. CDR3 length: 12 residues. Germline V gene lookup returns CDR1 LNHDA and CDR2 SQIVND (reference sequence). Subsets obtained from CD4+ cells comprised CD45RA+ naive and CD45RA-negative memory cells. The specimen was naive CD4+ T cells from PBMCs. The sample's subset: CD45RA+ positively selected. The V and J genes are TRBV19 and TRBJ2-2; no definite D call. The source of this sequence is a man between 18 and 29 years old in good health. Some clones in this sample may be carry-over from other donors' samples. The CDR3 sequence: CASSWRTGELFF. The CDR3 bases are TGTGCCAGTAGTTGGCGGACCGGGGAGCTGTTTTTT. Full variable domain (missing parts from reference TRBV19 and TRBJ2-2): DGGITQSPKYLFRKEGQNVTLSCEQNLNHDAMYWYRQDPGQGLRLIYYSQIVNDFQKGDIAEGYSVSREKKESFPLTVTSAQKNPTAFYLCASSWRTGELFFGEGSRLTVL.